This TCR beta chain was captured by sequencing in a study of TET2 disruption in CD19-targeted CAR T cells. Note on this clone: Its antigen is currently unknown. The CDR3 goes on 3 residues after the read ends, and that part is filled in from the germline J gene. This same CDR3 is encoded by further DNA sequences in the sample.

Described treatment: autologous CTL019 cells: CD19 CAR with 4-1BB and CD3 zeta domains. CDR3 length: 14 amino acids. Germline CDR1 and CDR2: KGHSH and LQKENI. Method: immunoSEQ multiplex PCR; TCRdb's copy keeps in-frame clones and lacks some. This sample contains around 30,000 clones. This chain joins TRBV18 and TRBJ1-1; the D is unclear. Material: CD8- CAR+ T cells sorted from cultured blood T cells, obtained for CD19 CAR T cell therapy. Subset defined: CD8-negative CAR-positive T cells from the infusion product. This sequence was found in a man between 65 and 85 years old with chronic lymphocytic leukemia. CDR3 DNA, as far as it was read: TGTGCCAGCTCACCCGTCGGACTAGGAAAGACA. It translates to CASSPVGLGKT. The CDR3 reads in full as CASSPVGLGKTAFF.